The sequence of this T cell receptor (beta chain) was determined in a study of identical twins. The V gene's germline CDR1 is MNHNY and CDR2 SVGAGI (reference sequence). V lost 6 bases, J lost 3 bases, and 4 bases stayed unmatched. The length of the CDR3 is 13 residues. Study findings and constraints: Cross-sectional statistical analysis, not tracking of the same donors, underpinned the conclusions. Invariant cells of the MAIT and iNKT types might have partly distorted the zero-insertion analyses.

TCRdb re-called the 5' RACE reads through MiXCR, storing one row per CDR3 protein. The table shows 450,000 or so distinct CDR3 sequences, with roughly 24% occurring only once. This clonotype was detected only once. Its antigen is unidentified. These sequences were also reported in another study, on T cells expressing NK-cell markers. That study reports: CD8+ T cells in over 5 donors included dominant NKG2C+ clonotypes at about 1.0-7.5%.

The clonotype comes from a woman between 18 and 29 years old in good health. Sequenced: CD4+ T cells sorted from blood. This chain connects TRBV6-6 to TRBJ2-7, with 8 bases fitting TRBD2. For the CDR3, the DNA is TGTGCCAGCAGCTATAGCGGGATCTACGAGCAGTACTTC. Amino acid sequence: CASSYSGIYEQYF.